Each of the 14 T cell receptor beta chains below was sequenced from the same sample in a study of regulatory T cells in long-lasting Graves disease. Specified time point: newly diagnosed GD, antithyroid drugs for less than 3 months. TCR sequences were obtained from RNA taken from PBMCs. iRepertoire HTBI primers and Arm-PCR of CDR3 regions built TCR beta libraries. MiXCR was run by TCRdb on the multiplex PCR reads, yielding one entry per CDR3 protein. The sample has 400,000 to 550,000 distinct CDR3 sequences; roughly 17% are singletons. In addition, the sample was reused for a study of T cells in Graves' hyperthyroidism and ophthalmopathy.

Specimen: peripheral blood mononuclear cells (PBMCs), collected at new diagnosis, from a patient treated with antithyroid drugs. The receptors shown here come from a woman between 25 and 40 years old with Graves disease.

This clonotype was seen ten or more times. V and J are TRBV7-2 and TRBJ2-1; TRBD2 matches 11 bases. V lost 5 bases to trimming and J lost 6 bases; unmatched junction nucleotides: 6. The CDR3 has 15 residues. The germline V gene encodes CDR1 SGHTA and CDR2 FQGNSA. The CDR3 spells CASSEGLAERNEQFF. The CDR3 DNA reads TGTGCCAGCAGCGAGGGACTAGCGGAACGCAATGAGCAGTTCTTC.

This clonotype was observed many times. The DNA for the CDR3 is TGTGCCAGCAGCTTGGGACTAGCGGGAGTCAGCGGGGAGCTGTTTTTT. Protein sequence: CASSLGLAGVSGELFF. The genes are TRBV12-3 or TRBV12-4 and TRBJ2-2; 14 positions match TRBD2. The CDR3 consists of 16 residues. V shed 6 bases and J 7 bases; nucleotides not matched to a gene: 7.

The genes are TRBV9 and TRBJ2-7; 9 bases are a match to TRBD1. The CDR3 length is 16 residues. J lost 2 bases, V lost 0 bases, and 6 bases had no gene match. Germline loops: CDR1 SGDLS, CDR2 YYNGEE. CDR3 in amino acids: CASSVGAGTGTYEQYF. The CDR3 DNA follows: TGTGCCAGCAGCGTAGGTGCCGGGACAGGGACCTACGAGCAGTACTTC.

This clonotype was counted many times. The genes are TRBV10-3 and TRBJ2-1; the match to TRBD2 covers 8 bases. V lost 2 bases to trimming and J lost 9 bases; unmatched junction nucleotides: 9. Germline V CDR1 and CDR2: ENHRY, SYGVKD. The CDR3 is 15 amino acids. The CDR3 bases are TGTGCCATCAGTGAGGAACCGGGACTAGTGCTTGAGCAGTTCTTC. Protein product: CAISEEPGLVLEQFF.

This clonotype was seen ten or more times. The V call is TRBV28, the J call TRBJ2-7; D perhaps matches TRBD1 (6 bases). The CDR3 sequence is 14 residues long. Germline V gene lookup returns CDR1 MDHEN and CDR2 SYDVKM. V was trimmed by 9 bases and J by 3 bases, leaving 18 bases between them. In DNA, the CDR3 is TGTGCCAGACAGAATGACAGGCCCGACTACGAGCAGTACTTC. Its protein is CARQNDRPDYEQYF.

In this sample, this clonotype turned up many times. This sequence joins TRBV28 and TRBJ2-2; D not certain. The CDR3 extends over 13 amino acids. Germline CDR1 and CDR2: MDHEN and SYDVKM. The ends were cut back, 8 bases at V and 1 base at J, with 8 bases in the middle. CDR3 protein: CASVTGNTGELFF. Written as DNA, the CDR3 is TGTGCCAGCGTGACTGGGAACACCGGGGAGCTGTTTTTT.

This clonotype appeared a few times. The chain is built from TRBV12-3 or TRBV12-4 and TRBJ2-3, with no clear D. The CDR3 length is 12 residues. V shed 7 bases and J shed 3 bases, with 8 bases lying between them. This CDR3 reads CASTPRTDTQYF. CDR3 nucleotides: TGTGCCAGCACCCCTCGGACAGATACGCAGTATTTT.

This clonotype was counted ten times or more. The chain has TRBV5-1 and TRBJ1-4; D remains unclear. There are 15 residues in the CDR3. The germline V gene encodes CDR1 SGHRS and CDR2 YFSETQ. V lost 2 bases to trimming and J lost 5 bases, with 13 bases between them. Here the CDR3 reads CASSLNPQINEKLFF. Written as DNA, the CDR3 is TGCGCCAGCAGCTTAAACCCGCAGATAAATGAAAAACTGTTTTTT.

This clonotype was found many times. The chain recombines TRBV28 with TRBJ2-7, with D tentatively TRBD1 (5 bases). The germline V and J ends were trimmed by 5 bases and 0 bases, with 11 bases remaining between them. The germline V gene has CDR1 MDHEN and CDR2 SYDVKM. The CDR3 is made up of 14 amino acids. CDR3 region: CASSPPTASYEQYF. Written as DNA, the CDR3 is TGTGCCAGCAGTCCCCCGACAGCCTCCTACGAGCAGTACTTC. The entire variable domain, with the rest obtained from reference TRBV28 and TRBJ2-7, is as follows: DVKVTQSSRYLVKRTGEKVFLECVQDMDHENMFWYRQDPGLGLRLIYFSYDVKMKEKGDIPEGYSVSREKKERFSLILESASTNQTSMYLCASSPPTASYEQYFGPGTRLTVT.

This clonotype has at least ten counts. The chain has TRBV5-1 and TRBJ2-2; D ambiguous. There are 17 residues in the CDR3. V gave up 4 bases and J gave up 0 bases, with 16 bases separating them. From germline, CDR1 is SGHRS and CDR2 YFSETQ. CDR3 DNA sequence: TGCGCCAGCAGCCCCTGGGCACACCATCCGAACACCGGGGAGCTGTTTTTT. It translates to CASSPWAHHPNTGELFF.

Ten or more counts support this clonotype. V and J are TRBV29-1 and TRBJ1-1; D not certain. The V and J ends lost 4 bases and 0 bases respectively, with 9 bases between them. Germline-derived CDR1 and CDR2 are SQVTM and ANQGSEA. This CDR3 has 13 amino acids. The chain's CDR3 is CSVAGVMNTEAFF. The CDR3 DNA reads TGCAGCGTTGCTGGGGTGATGAACACTGAAGCTTTCTTT.

This clonotype was found a few times. The rearrangement uses TRBV30 and TRBJ2-5; D gene unclear. Germline assignment: CDR1 GTSNPN and CDR2 SVGIG (reference sequence). Trimming shortened V by 1 base and J by 5 bases, and 14 bases separated the two germline ends. The CDR3 runs to 14 residues. The CDR3 region is CAWSAPWGYETQYF. CDR3 bases: TGTGCCTGGAGTGCACCTTGGGGTTACGAGACCCAGTACTTC.

In its sample, this clonotype was seen a few times. Since the CDR3 does not end with the conserved phenylalanine or tryptophan, this likely comes from a read error. The rearrangement uses TRBV12-5 and TRBJ2-3; unclear D gene. The end of the DNA aligns better with TRBJ1-1, so the J call may be wrong. Germline CDR1 is LGHNT and CDR2 is FRNRAP. The CDR3 spans 11 residues. The CDR3 bases are TGTGCTAGTGGTTTAGGTTCTGAAGCTTTCCTT. This codes for CASGLGSEAFL.

The sample holds many counts of this clonotype. The gene calls are TRBV28 and TRBJ1-1; no firm D call. The V end was cut by 6 bases, the J end by 0 bases, with 14 bases between. The germline V gene encodes CDR1 MDHEN and CDR2 SYDVKM. The CDR3 covers 15 residues. The CDR3 region has the DNA TGTGCCAGCAGGCCTGGCTGGTTGATGAACACTGAAGCTTTCTTT. It translates to CASRPGWLMNTEAFF.